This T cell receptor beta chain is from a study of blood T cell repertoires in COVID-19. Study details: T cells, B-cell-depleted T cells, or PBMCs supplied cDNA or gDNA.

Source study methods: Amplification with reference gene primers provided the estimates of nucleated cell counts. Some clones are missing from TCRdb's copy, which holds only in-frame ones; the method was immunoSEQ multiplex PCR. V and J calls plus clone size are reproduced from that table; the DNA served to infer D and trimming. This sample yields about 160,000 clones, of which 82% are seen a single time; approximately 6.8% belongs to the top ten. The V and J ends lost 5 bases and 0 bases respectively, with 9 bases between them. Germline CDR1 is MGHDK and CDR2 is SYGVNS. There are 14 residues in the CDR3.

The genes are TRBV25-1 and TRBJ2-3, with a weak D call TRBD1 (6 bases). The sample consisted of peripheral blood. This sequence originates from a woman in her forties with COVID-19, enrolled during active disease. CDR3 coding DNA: TGTGCCAGCAGTAGGACAGAAAGCACAGATACGCAGTATTTT. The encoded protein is CASSRTESTDTQYF.